This passage covers 32 T cell receptor beta chains from one sample sequenced in a study of T cells in Graves' hyperthyroidism and ophthalmopathy. Regions amplified from RNA transcripts were the TCR beta CDR3 regions. During a first-round RT-PCR of the TCR CDR3, the HTBI primer set was used. One entry per CDR3 protein results from TCRdb running MiXCR on the multiplex PCR reads. The table includes a few hundred thousand distinct CDR3 sequences, around 13% detected once. Source material: blood. These receptor sequences come from a woman aged 35 to 49 with Graves' hyperthyroidism.

This chain joins TRBV4-1 and TRBJ2-7; 10 nucleotides line up with TRBD1. The CDR3 loop spans 16 amino acids. V lost 0 bases to trimming and J lost 3 bases; unmatched junction nucleotides: 5. CDR1 is MGHRA, CDR2 YSYEKL, per germline. In DNA, the CDR3 is TGCGCCAGCAGCCAAGAACTTTGGACAGGGGGCTACGAGCAGTACTTC. This codes for CASSQELWTGGYEQYF.

This rearrangement joins TRBV25-1 to TRBJ2-5; D is unresolved. This CDR3 has 13 residues. The V gene's germline CDR1 is MGHDK and CDR2 SYGVNS. The V end lost 7 bases, the J end lost 4 bases, and 13 bases lay between the germline ends. CDR3 nucleotides: TGTGCCAGCACCCCGAGGAGCCGAGAGACCCAGTACTTC. Its protein is CASTPRSRETQYF.

This clonotype was seen a handful of times. This chain connects TRBV3-1 to TRBJ1-5; D might be TRBD1 (5 bases). The V and J ends lost 1 base and 5 bases respectively, with 12 bases between them. The CDR3 sequence is 15 residues long. Germline-derived CDR1 and CDR2 are LGHDT and YNNKEL (reference sequence). In DNA, the CDR3 is TGTGCCAGCAGCCAAGGGCAGGGAACCTATCAGCCCCAGCATTTT. Protein product: CASSQGQGTYQPQHF.

About this clonotype itself: The CDR3 end shows no conserved phenylalanine or tryptophan, and so a read error is likely. The rearrangement links TRBV30 to TRBJ2-2; tentatively, D is TRBD1 (6 bases). CDR1 and CDR2 (germline): GTSNPN, SVGIG (reference sequence). The CDR3 covers 12 residues. Trimming took 3 bases from V and 10 from J, leaving 12 bases between them. In DNA, the CDR3 is TGTGCCTGGAGGACAGGTCGAGAGGAGCTGTTTCTT. Its translation: CAWRTGREELFL.

This clonotype was detected ten times or more. This chain uses TRBV30 with TRBJ1-2; D may be TRBD1 (5 bases). Trimming took off 5 bases at V and 0 bases at J, with 16 bases between the two ends. The CDR3 is 15 residues long. The germline CDR1 and CDR2 sequences are GTSNPN and SVGIG (reference sequence). The DNA for the CDR3 is TGTGCCTGGGGGAGCGGTGGGGCGACTAACTATGGCTACACCTTC. It codes for CAWGSGGATNYGYTF.

The V and J genes are TRBV9 and TRBJ2-2; 11 bases line up with TRBD1. Germline CDR1 reads SGDLS; CDR2 reads YYNGEE. Trimming removed 3 bases from V and 5 bases from J; junction bases left unmatched: 6. The length of the CDR3 is 16 residues. The CDR3 sequence: CASSGPGQGVTGELFF. CDR3 bases: TGTGCCAGCAGCGGGCCGGGACAGGGGGTTACCGGGGAGCTGTTTTTT.

The table lists this clonotype with many counts. CDR3 sequence reads: CASSSRTPGQTLLRDTQYF. The CDR3 bases are TGCGCCAGCAGCTCACGAACACCCGGACAGACCCTTCTTCGAGATACGCAGTATTTT. The chain has TRBV5-1 and TRBJ2-3; a weak D match, TRBD1 (6 bases). V was shortened by 3 bases and J by 5 bases, with 28 bases between the two germline ends. Germline V CDR1 and CDR2: SGHRS, YFSETQ. There are 19 residues in the CDR3.

The chain carries TRBV20-1 and TRBJ2-1, with 7 bases matching TRBD2. The CDR3 has 14 amino acids. The V segment lost 1 base and the J segment 8 bases; nucleotides outside the gene matches: 8. Germline V CDR1 and CDR2: DFQATT, SNEGSKA (reference sequence). The CDR3 DNA follows: TGCAGTGCTAGAGCCGGGACTACCCCCGATGAGCAGTTCTTC. Its translation: CSARAGTTPDEQFF.

This chain links TRBV19 with TRBJ1-1; tentative D call: TRBD1 (6 bases). Germline V lookup: CDR1 LNHDA, CDR2 SQIVND (reference sequence). V was cut by 5 bases and J by 5 bases, with 15 bases left in between. This CDR3 region has 14 residues. CDR3 in amino acids: CASSDIRGDTEAFF. CDR3 nucleotides: TGTGCCAGTAGTGACATCAGGGGAGATACTGAAGCTTTCTTT.

The CDR3 loop is CSVDLEAEAFF. The DNA for the CDR3 is TGCAGCGTTGATCTAGAGGCAGAAGCTTTCTTT. The chain uses TRBV29-1 and TRBJ1-1; unclear D gene. The V end was cut by 3 bases, the J end by 8 bases, with 10 bases between. Germline V gives CDR1 SQVTM, CDR2 ANQGSEA. The CDR3 length is 11 residues.

This clonotype was found a few times. CDR3 sequence reads: CASSPSGGYYEQYF. CDR3 bases: TGTGCCAGCAGTCCCTCTGGGGGGTACTACGAGCAGTACTTC. The chain couples TRBV27 to TRBJ2-7; the D gene is possibly TRBD2 (6 bases). The CDR3 loop spans 14 amino acids. V dropped 5 bases and J dropped 3 bases, with 14 bases sitting between them. Germline values: CDR1 MNHEY, CDR2 SMNVEV (reference sequence).

A few counts support this clonotype. The V gene is TRBV7-8, the J gene TRBJ2-5, with D possibly TRBD2 on 6 matching bases. This CDR3 spans 15 amino acids. Trimming left V 2 bases short and J 2 bases short, with 12 bases between. Germline V gene lookup returns CDR1 SGHVS and CDR2 FQNEAQ. The CDR3 DNA reads as TGTGCCAGCAGCTTACCGGGGGTTGGTCAAGAGACCCAGTACTTC. Translation gives CASSLPGVGQETQYF.

This clonotype was observed a handful of times. The chain has TRBV27 and TRBJ1-1; possibly TRBD1 for D (5 bases). The CDR3 covers 14 residues. With 1 base removed from V and 1 base from J, the gap between germline ends came to 7 bases. The V gene's germline CDR1 is MNHEY and CDR2 SMNVEV (reference sequence). The CDR3 protein is CASSLYQGNTEAFF. In DNA, the CDR3 is TGTGCCAGCAGTTTATACCAGGGGAACACTGAAGCTTTCTTT.

In this sample, this clonotype turned up a few times. The rearrangement joins TRBV20-1 to TRBJ2-3; 7 bases align to TRBD2. CDR1 and CDR2 (germline): DFQATT, SNEGSKA (reference sequence). This CDR3 has 14 residues. V lost 4 bases and J lost 3; bases outside the gene matches: 7. CDR3 nucleotides: TGCAGTGCTACCGGCGGGAGTAAGACAGATACGCAGTATTTT. The encoded protein is CSATGGSKTDTQYF.

This clonotype was counted at least ten times. The V call is TRBV11-2, the J call TRBJ2-7, with 12 nucleotides matching TRBD2. CDR3 length: 15 amino acids. Germline V gene sequence: CDR1 SGHAT, CDR2 FQNNGV. Trimming took 5 bases from V and 3 from J; bases not matched to a gene: 5. The CDR3 DNA reads TGTGCCAGCAGCACACCGGGACTAGCGGGCTACGAGCAGTACTTC. Translating it yields CASSTPGLAGYEQYF.

This chain uses TRBV24-1 with TRBJ1-4; 9 bases are shared with TRBD1. Germline-derived CDR1 and CDR2 are KGHDR and SFDVKD. The CDR3 is 17 amino acids. V shed 3 bases and J 4 bases; nucleotides not matched to a gene: 8. DNA for the CDR3: TGTGCCACCAGTGATAGTAAGGGACAGGGAAATAATGAAAAACTGTTTTTT. Translated, it gives CATSDSKGQGNNEKLFF.

The chain employs TRBV4-1 and TRBJ1-4; 10 bases fit TRBD1. The CDR3 consists of 13 residues. Germline V lookup: CDR1 MGHRA, CDR2 YSYEKL. V gave up 11 bases and J gave up 5 bases; unmatched junction bases: 5. The chain's CDR3 is CARGGQGNEKLFF. The DNA for the CDR3 is TGCGCCCGGGGGGGACAGGGGAATGAAAAACTGTTTTTT.

This clonotype was counted ten times or more. The J gene is TRBJ1-3, the V gene TRBV28; D ambiguous. V was clipped by 4 bases and J by 2 bases, with 6 bases between them. This CDR3 has 13 amino acids. Germline V gene sequence: CDR1 MDHEN, CDR2 SYDVKM. DNA for the CDR3: TGTGCCAGCAGTTGGACGACTGGAAACACCATATATTTT. This gives the protein CASSWTTGNTIYF. Full variable domain (remainder filled in from reference TRBV28 and TRBJ1-3): DVKVTQSSRYLVKRTGEKVFLECVQDMDHENMFWYRQDPGLGLRLIYFSYDVKMKEKGDIPEGYSVSREKKERFSLILESASTNQTSMYLCASSWTTGNTIYFGEGSWLTVV.

There are a few counts of this clonotype. DNA of the CDR3: TGTGCCAGCTCACCCGCGTCAGGGGGCTTACACGAGCAGTACTTC. Translated: CASSPASGGLHEQYF. V is TRBV18 and J is TRBJ2-7; TRBD1 matches at 8 bases. The CDR3 consists of 15 residues. Losses at the gene ends were 3 bases for V and 5 bases for J; bases not matched to a gene: 9. Germline assignment: CDR1 KGHSH and CDR2 LQKENI.

There are a few counts of this clonotype. The genes are TRBV29-1 and TRBJ2-2; D is uncertain. This CDR3 region has 12 residues. Germline CDR1 reads SQVTM; CDR2 reads ANQGSEA. V dropped 7 bases and J dropped 3 bases, with 9 bases sitting between them. CDR3 DNA sequence: TGCAGCGCGGGCCGAGACACCGGGGAGCTGTTTTTT. Encoded protein: CSAGRDTGELFF.

This clonotype has at least ten counts. The chain recombines TRBV7-2 with TRBJ2-3, with D perhaps TRBD1 (6 bases). Trimming stripped 5 bases from V and 2 bases from J, with 14 bases between. Per germline, CDR1 SGHTA and CDR2 FQGNSA. The CDR3 has 15 residues. The CDR3 spells CASSTQGRDTDTQYF. CDR3 in DNA: TGTGCCAGCAGCACACAGGGTCGGGACACAGATACGCAGTATTTT. Supplemented by reference TRBV7-2 and TRBJ2-3, the full variable domain reads GAGVSQSPSNKVTEKGKDVELRCDPISGHTALYWYRQSLGQGLEFLIYFQGNSAPDKSGLPSDRFSAERTGGSVSTLTIQRTQQEDSAVYLCASSTQGRDTDTQYFGPGTRLTVL.

The V and J genes are TRBV9 and TRBJ2-3; D is ambiguous. Germline V gene sequence: CDR1 SGDLS, CDR2 YYNGEE. CDR3 length: 14 residues. Trimming shortened V by 0 bases and J by 0 bases, and 5 bases separated the two germline ends. The CDR3 region has the DNA TGTGCCAGCAGCGTAGTACAGAGCACAGATACGCAGTATTTT. Its translation is CASSVVQSTDTQYF.

This clonotype was seen at least ten times. The chain has TRBV7-2 and TRBJ2-5, with D tentatively TRBD2 (6 bases). The CDR3 covers 16 residues. The germline gives CDR1 SGHTA, CDR2 FQGNSA. V lost 5 bases and J lost 2, with 18 bases in between. In DNA form, the CDR3 reads TGTGCCAGCAGCACCTCAGTAGCGGCCCTACAAGAGACCCAGTACTTC. Its translation is CASSTSVAALQETQYF.

This clonotype was observed at least ten times. This chain joins TRBV20-1 and TRBJ2-1, with TRBD2 matching over 12 bases. Germline CDR1 is DFQATT and CDR2 is SNEGSKA (reference sequence). The trim removed 3 bases at V and 7 bases at J, leaving 7 bases unmatched. The CDR3 spans 15 residues. CDR3 amino acids: CSARETSGSGNEQFF. The CDR3 region has the DNA TGCAGTGCTAGGGAGACTAGCGGGAGTGGAAATGAGCAGTTCTTC.

This clonotype has more than one count but fewer than ten. J is TRBJ2-3 and V is TRBV27; D may correspond to TRBD1 or TRBD2 (5 bases each). The CDR3 runs to 17 residues. Trimming took off 2 bases at V and 3 bases at J, with 18 bases between the two ends. Germline V gene data show CDR1 as MNHEY and CDR2 as SMNVEV (reference sequence). The CDR3 protein is CASSLPRQGGGTDTQYF. The CDR3, as DNA: TGTGCCAGCAGTTTACCCCGGCAGGGCGGAGGTACAGATACGCAGTATTTT.

This sequence joins TRBV27 and TRBJ2-1, with a possible D match to TRBD2 (6 bases). Germline loops: CDR1 MNHEY, CDR2 SMNVEV (reference sequence). Trimming took 3 bases from V and 10 from J, leaving 16 bases between them. The CDR3 length is 14 residues. DNA for the CDR3: TGTGCCAGCAGTTTTGTGGGGGGACCGGGGGAGCAGTTCTTC. Its translation: CASSFVGGPGEQFF.

This clonotype occurred many times. The gene calls are TRBV10-3 and TRBJ1-1; D possibly corresponds to TRBD1 (6 bases). The CDR3 has 17 amino acids. The V and J ends lost 2 bases and 0 bases respectively, with 16 bases between them. CDR1 and CDR2 (germline): ENHRY, SYGVKD. CDR3 in amino acids: CAISESDLGAVNTEAFF. CDR3 in DNA: TGTGCCATCAGTGAGAGTGACTTGGGGGCCGTGAACACTGAAGCTTTCTTT.

This clonotype was recorded many times. The chain combines TRBV28 with TRBJ2-7; a possible D gene is TRBD2 (7 bases). This CDR3 region has 17 residues. The ends were cut back, 4 bases at V and 3 bases at J, with 22 bases in the middle. CDR1 MDHEN and CDR2 SYDVKM come from the germline V gene. The CDR3 sequence is CASSSTSPRGQIYEQYF. The CDR3 DNA follows: TGTGCCAGCAGTTCCACCTCCCCGCGGGGGCAAATCTACGAGCAGTACTTC.

This clonotype occurred many times. V gene TRBV2 combines with J gene TRBJ2-1, with D perhaps matching TRBD2 (7 bases). This CDR3 has 17 amino acids. Germline values: CDR1 SNHLY, CDR2 FYNNEI. Trimming cost V 8 bases and J 0 bases, with 20 bases left between them. CDR3 in amino acids: CASEGGFSRSSYNEQFF. The CDR3 DNA sequence: TGTGCCAGCGAGGGGGGGTTTTCGAGGAGCTCCTACAATGAGCAGTTCTTC.

This clonotype was seen many times. The rearrangement uses TRBV11-2 and TRBJ2-2, with TRBD1 matching 9 bases. The CDR3 runs 17 residues. Trimming at V came to 5 bases and at J to 4 bases, leaving 11 bases not matched to a gene. The germline V gene encodes CDR1 SGHAT and CDR2 FQNNGV. For the CDR3, the DNA is TGTGCCAGCAGCCCCCGCCCCGGGACAGGGATCACCGGGGAGCTGTTTTTT. Its protein product is CASSPRPGTGITGELFF. The variable domain in full, completed from reference TRBV11-2 and TRBJ2-2, reads EAGVAQSPRYKIIEKRQSVAFWCNPISGHATLYWYQQILGQGPKLLIQFQNNGVVDDSQLPKDRFSAERLKGVDSTLKIQPAKLEDSAVYLCASSPRPGTGITGELFFGEGSRLTVL.

This clonotype was picked up a small number of times. This chain joins TRBV11-2 and TRBJ2-2, with TRBD2 matching over 11 bases. Germline CDR1 is SGHAT and CDR2 is FQNNGV. Losses at the gene ends were 0 bases for V and 0 bases for J; bases not matched to a gene: 3. This CDR3 region has 18 residues. DNA for the CDR3: TGTGCCAGCAGCTTAGAATCTAGCGGGAGGTCGAACACCGGGGAGCTGTTTTTT. Encoded protein: CASSLESSGRSNTGELFF.

This clonotype was detected many times. The chain uses TRBV6-1 and TRBJ2-7; weak D call: TRBD1 (6 bases). The CDR3 is 14 amino acids. CDR1 is MNHNS, CDR2 SASEGT, per germline. Deletions cut 7 bases from V and 1 base from J, with 14 bases between. The DNA of the CDR3 is TGTGCCAGCATGAACAGGGTAGGATCCTACGAGCAGTACTTC. It yields the protein CASMNRVGSYEQYF.